The next 10 T cell receptor beta chains were all read from a single sample in a study of blood T cell repertoires in COVID-19. Sequencing used immunoSEQ multiplex PCR; TCRdb keeps in-frame clones, though not all of them. This table holds around 270,000 clones, 84% found once. Sequencing used peripheral blood. These receptors all stem from a person aged 70 to 85 with COVID-19, enrolled during active disease.

V usage is TRBV28 and J usage is TRBJ2-1, with 9 bases lining up with TRBD2. The CDR3 runs 16 residues. Germline CDR1 reads MDHEN; CDR2 reads SYDVKM. Trimming cost V 1 base and J 8 bases; bases outside gene matches: 9. DNA of the CDR3: TGTGCCAGCAGTTTATCCTCTAGCGGGAAGAGTTATGAGCAGTTCTTC. It yields the protein CASSLSSSGKSYEQFF.

This clone was seen once. The chain links TRBV7-2 to TRBJ1-3, with no clear D. V lost 1 base to trimming and J lost 0 bases, with 13 bases between them. Germline CDR1 SGHTA, CDR2 FQGNSA. The CDR3 has 17 residues. The CDR3 DNA is TGTGCCAGCAGCTTAGATCCGGTTCTATACTCTGGAAACACCATATATTTT. Amino acid sequence: CASSLDPVLYSGNTIYF.

To note about this clone: Possible read error: a much larger clone is one base away. The chain uses TRBV6-5 and TRBJ1-2; 10 bases match TRBD1. Germline V gene lookup returns CDR1 MNHEY and CDR2 SVGAGI. Unmatched junction bases numbered 2, after V lost 2 bases and J lost 5 bases. This CDR3 is built from 14 residues. CDR3 loop: CASSYRGQGYGYTF. The CDR3 coding sequence is TGTGCCAGCAGTTACCGGGGACAGGGGTATGGCTACACCTTC.

The chain joins TRBV7-8 to TRBJ2-7; 9 bases fit TRBD2. After removal of 2 bases from V and 3 bases from J, the junction contained 2 bases not matched to a gene. CDR1 is SGHVS, CDR2 FQNEAQ, per germline. The CDR3 extends over 14 amino acids. The CDR3 region has the DNA TGTGCCAGCAGCTTACTAGCGGGAAGCTACGAGCAGTACTTC. The encoded protein is CASSLLAGSYEQYF.

The chain joins TRBV9 to TRBJ2-1; D may be TRBD2 (6 bases). V dropped 1 base and J dropped 7 bases, with 12 bases sitting between them. The CDR3 extends over 14 amino acids. Germline loops: CDR1 SGDLS, CDR2 YYNGEE. Here the CDR3 DNA reads TGTGCCAGCAGCGTACTTGGCAGCGGGAATGAGCAGTTCTTC. As protein: CASSVLGSGNEQFF.

The rearrangement links TRBV7-8 to TRBJ2-6; a weak D match, TRBD1 (5 bases). The CDR3 consists of 15 residues. Trimming removed 2 bases from V and 2 bases from J, with 7 bases in between. Germline V gene sequence: CDR1 SGHVS, CDR2 FQNEAQ. CDR3 sequence (DNA): TGTGCCAGCAGCTTAAGGGGCACTGGGGCCAACGTCCTGACTTTC. This gives the protein CASSLRGTGANVLTF.

The chain links TRBV3-1 (or the pseudogene TRBV3-2) to TRBJ1-4; the match to TRBD1 covers 8 bases. CDR3 length: 16 residues. Trimming removed 4 bases from V and 7 bases from J; junction bases left unmatched: 11. Germline loops: CDR1 LGHDT, CDR2 YNNKEL (reference sequence). CDR3 coding DNA: TGTGCCAGCAGCCCAAGCGGGACAGGCGGTCTTGAAAAACTGTTTTTT. Amino acid sequence: CASSPSGTGGLEKLFF.

CDR3 in amino acids: CASRPGTSGNEQFF. In DNA form, the CDR3 reads TGTGCCAGTAGGCCCGGGACTAGTGGGAATGAGCAGTTCTTC. This rearrangement joins TRBV18 to TRBJ2-1; 8 bases fit TRBD2. The length of the CDR3 is 14 residues. Losses at the gene ends were 9 bases for V and 7 bases for J; bases not matched to a gene: 11. The germline V gene encodes CDR1 KGHSH and CDR2 LQKENI.

The chain links TRBV11-1 to TRBJ2-7, with a possible D match to TRBD2 (7 bases). Trimming removed 5 bases from V and 7 bases from J, with 21 bases in between. The CDR3 runs 15 residues. Looked up from germline, CDR1 is SGHAT and CDR2 is FQDESV (reference sequence). CDR3 nucleotides: TGTGCCAGCAGCCAAAAACGGACTAGGGGGGGAGAGCAGTACTTC. Protein: CASSQKRTRGGEQYF.

The chain combines TRBV3-1 (or the pseudogene TRBV3-2) with TRBJ2-4; 13 bases are a match to TRBD2. The CDR3 contains 21 residues. Trimming removed 1 base from V and 3 bases from J; junction bases left unmatched: 15. CDR1 and CDR2 (germline): LGHDT, YNNKEL (reference sequence). DNA for the CDR3: TGTGCCAGCAGCCAAGTCCGAACTAGCGGGAGGGGCCAAATGGACAAAAACATTCAGTACTTC. As protein: CASSQVRTSGRGQMDKNIQYF.